This TCR beta chain is drawn from a study of HIV-infected children after antiretroviral therapy interruption. Study details: Children's median ages were roughly 10 years and 8 years by group. For the interruption arm, samples span week 0 through about 3 years after study end. Whole-study results and caveats: Naive CD4+ Gini coefficient rose by interruption end, suggesting clonal expansion.

From germline, CDR1 is DFQATT and CDR2 SNEGSKA (reference sequence). Trimming took 2 bases from V and 1 from J, leaving 11 bases between them. The CDR3 runs 14 residues. Worth noting for this clonotype: Its antigen is not identified.

RNA-based 3' RACE libraries used unique molecular identifiers. TCRdb called the 3' RACE reads again in MiXCR, with one record for every CDR3 protein. The sample has about 89,000 distinct CDR3 sequences; under 8% are singletons. Treatment given: PENTA 11 planned treatment interruption arm or continuous ART arm. From thawed PBMCs, naive CD4+ CD45RA+ CD45RO- T cells were sorted. The receptor was isolated from a pool of human donors with HIV. The rearrangement links TRBV20-1 to TRBJ1-1; weak D call: TRBD1 (5 bases). This material consisted of CD45RA+ CD4+ T cells from PBMCs, pooled from several time points, taken from a donor given antiretroviral therapy, either interrupted or continuous. Documented subset: naive CD4+ CD45RA+ CD45RO- T cells. The CDR3 coding sequence is TGCAGTGCTAGAATAGGTGGGGGGAACACTGAAGCTTTCTTT. It yields the protein CSARIGGGNTEAFF.